These T cell receptor beta chains were read from a single sample in a study. TCRdb used MiXCR to reprocess the 5' RACE reads, holding one entry per CDR3 protein. The sample yields about 57,000 distinct CDR3 sequences, less than 30% seen once. Sequences were obtained from tumor-infiltrating Tregs sorted from the breast tumor. All receptors derive from a female donor with breast cancer. Both conserved end residues are part of each CDR3. D genes are given only for firm matches. Clone size is shown for a subset of rows, as once, few, many or a class of expanded clone.

J: TRBJ2-7
D: .
V: TRBV20-1
size: many
CDR3: CSASRGPAGEQYF
DNA: TGCAGTGCTAGCAGGGGGCCAGCGGGGGAGCAGTACTTC

J: TRBJ2-2
D: .
V: TRBV7-8
size: .
CDR3: CASSRNRENTGELFF
DNA: TGTGCCAGCAGCCGAAACAGGGAGAACACCGGGGAGCTGTTTTTT

J: TRBJ2-1
D: TRBD2
V: TRBV6-2/TRBV6-3
size: .
CDR3: CASNPGLAGYNEQFF
DNA: TGTGCCAGCAACCCGGGACTAGCGGGGTACAATGAGCAGTTCTTC

J: TRBJ2-4
D: TRBD1
V: TRBV10-3
size: many
CDR3: CAISELQGAEGKNIQYF
DNA: TGTGCCATCAGTGAGCTACAGGGGGCTGAGGGCAAAAACATTCAGTACTTC

J: TRBJ1-5
D: .
V: TRBV6-6
size: .
CDR3: CASNTGLHGQPQHF
DNA: TGTGCCAGCAATACAGGGCTCCACGGACAGCCCCAGCATTTT

J: TRBJ2-1
D: TRBD2
V: TRBV9
size: .
CDR3: CTSSRGLGDNEQFF
DNA: TGTACCAGCAGCAGGGGACTAGGGGACAATGAGCAGTTCTTC

J: TRBJ1-5
D: .
V: TRBV30
size: .
CDR3: CAWTQQGSQPQHF
DNA: TGTGCCTGGACTCAACAGGGTAGCCAGCCCCAGCATTTT

J: TRBJ2-1
D: .
V: TRBV27
size: .
CDR3: CASSFQSRNEQFF
DNA: TGTGCCAGCAGTTTTCAGTCAAGAAATGAGCAGTTCTTC

J: TRBJ1-3
D: .
V: TRBV28
size: .
CDR3: CASRSGSSGNTIHF
DNA: TGTGCCAGCAGATCGGGGAGCTCTGGAAACACCATACATTTT

J: TRBJ2-7
D: TRBD2
V: TRBV20-1
size: .
CDR3: CSAREATSGYEQYF
DNA: TGCAGTGCTAGAGAGGCGACTAGCGGGTACGAGCAGTACTTC

J: TRBJ2-6
D: .
V: TRBV27
size: once
CDR3: CASKTAFSGASVLTF
DNA: TGTGCCAGCAAAACCGCTTTCTCTGGGGCCAGCGTCCTGACTTTC

J: TRBJ2-5
D: .
V: TRBV7-9
size: .
CDR3: CASSFSGAGGLGTQYF
DNA: TGTGCCAGCAGCTTTTCAGGGGCAGGCGGCTTGGGGACCCAGTACTTC

J: TRBJ2-7
D: TRBD2
V: TRBV7-2
size: .
CDR3: CAGSYTSGRFVEQYF
DNA: TGTGCCGGCAGCTACACTAGCGGGAGATTTGTCGAGCAGTACTTC

J: TRBJ2-1
D: .
V: TRBV5-5
size: many
CDR3: CASSSRDALNNEQFF
DNA: TGTGCCAGCAGCTCCCGGGACGCCCTCAACAATGAGCAGTTCTTC

J: TRBJ2-2
D: TRBD2
V: TRBV4-2
size: .
CDR3: CASSQDSSGSSGELFF
DNA: TGTGCCAGCAGCCAAGACTCAAGCGGGAGTTCCGGGGAGCTGTTTTTT

J: TRBJ2-7
D: .
V: TRBV11-2
size: .
CDR3: CASSLRRGSNYEQYF
DNA: TGTGCCAGCAGCTTGAGACGGGGGAGCAACTACGAGCAGTACTTC

J: TRBJ2-4
D: .
V: TRBV30
size: .
CDR3: CAWSSVSGKNIQYF
DNA: TGTGCCTGGAGTTCTGTAAGCGGGAAAAACATTCAGTACTTC

J: TRBJ1-2
D: .
V: TRBV7-2
size: .
CDR3: CASSYSSGQGIYGYTF
DNA: TGTGCCAGCAGCTATTCCAGTGGGCAGGGGATTTATGGCTACACCTTC

J: TRBJ2-7
D: TRBD1
V: TRBV12-3/TRBV12-4
size: .
CDR3: CASSPRFGTGTGEQYF
DNA: TGTGCCAGCAGCCCTCGTTTTGGGACAGGAACTGGAGAGCAGTACTTC

J: TRBJ2-1
D: TRBD2
V: TRBV12-3/TRBV12-4
size: .
CDR3: CASSLFREGYNEQFF
DNA: TGTGCCAGCAGTTTATTCCGGGAGGGCTACAATGAGCAGTTCTTC

J: TRBJ1-1
D: .
V: TRBV5-1
size: .
CDR3: CASSLKGWTDTEAFF
DNA: TGCGCCAGCAGCTTAAAGGGGTGGACGGACACTGAAGCTTTCTTT

J: TRBJ2-1
D: TRBD2
V: TRBV18
size: .
CDR3: CASSTTSVNEQFF
DNA: TGTGCCAGCTCAACAACTAGCGTTAATGAGCAGTTCTTC

J: TRBJ2-3
D: .
V: TRBV28
size: .
CDR3: CASRGTASSTDTQYF
DNA: TGTGCCAGCAGAGGGACGGCTTCTAGCACAGATACGCAGTATTTT

J: TRBJ2-7
D: TRBD2
V: TRBV6-2/TRBV6-3
size: .
CDR3: CASSRLAGDTYEQYF
DNA: TGTGCCAGCAGCCGACTAGCGGGGGACACCTACGAGCAGTACTTC

J: TRBJ2-1
D: .
V: TRBV10-3
size: many
CDR3: CAISDIIGGVHDNEQFF
DNA: TGTGCCATCAGTGATATCATCGGGGGCGTACATGACAATGAGCAGTTCTTC

J: TRBJ2-7
D: TRBD2
V: TRBV7-2
size: .
CDR3: CASSLGTSGTEQYF
DNA: TGTGCCAGCAGCTTAGGGACTAGCGGGACCGAGCAGTACTTC

J: TRBJ2-7
D: .
V: TRBV7-2
size: few
CDR3: CASSLPHLEQYF
DNA: TGTGCCAGCAGCCTCCCGCATCTCGAGCAGTACTTC

J: TRBJ2-1
D: .
V: TRBV5-6
size: few
CDR3: CASSLERGISYNEQFF
DNA: TGTGCCAGCAGCTTGGAAAGAGGTATCTCCTACAATGAGCAGTTCTTC

J: TRBJ1-2
D: .
V: TRBV5-6
size: few
CDR3: CACSLQGGGYTF
DNA: TGTGCCTGCAGTCTACAGGGCGGTGGCTACACCTTC

J: TRBJ1-1
D: TRBD1
V: TRBV12-3/TRBV12-4
size: .
CDR3: CASTRDRRSEAFF
DNA: TGTGCCAGCACTCGGGACAGGCGCTCTGAAGCTTTCTTT

J: TRBJ1-1
D: TRBD1
V: TRBV5-1
size: .
CDR3: CASSWGQRNTEAFF
DNA: TGCGCCAGCAGCTGGGGACAGCGGAACACTGAAGCTTTCTTT

J: TRBJ2-3
D: TRBD2
V: TRBV4-2
size: many
CDR3: CASSQDGAAGVDTQYF
DNA: TGTGCCAGCAGCCAAGATGGGGCAGCGGGGGTAGATACGCAGTATTTT

J: TRBJ2-4
D: .
V: TRBV7-2
size: .
CDR3: CASSLAQTTIPLW
DNA: TGTGCCAGCAGCTTAGCGCAGACTACAATCCCATTGTGG

J: TRBJ2-5
D: TRBD2
V: TRBV5-4
size: few
CDR3: CARSYGLGPGGQETQYF
DNA: TGTGCCAGAAGTTATGGGTTGGGGCCGGGGGGCCAAGAGACCCAGTACTTC

J: TRBJ2-3
D: .
V: TRBV6-1
size: .
CDR3: CASSEGVRSTDTQYF
DNA: TGTGCCAGCAGTGAGGGAGTGCGGAGCACAGATACGCAGTATTTT

J: TRBJ1-2
D: .
V: TRBV10-3
size: .
CDR3: CAISEGRALNYGYTF
DNA: TGTGCCATCAGTGAGGGCAGGGCCTTAAACTATGGCTACACCTTC

J: TRBJ2-5
D: .
V: TRBV5-1
size: few
CDR3: CASSKAGETQYF
DNA: TGCGCCAGCAGCAAGGCGGGGGAGACCCAGTACTTC

J: TRBJ2-1
D: .
V: TRBV7-3
size: .
CDR3: CASSSSSGKQFF
DNA: TGTGCCAGCAGCTCCTCATCGGGGAAGCAGTTCTTC

J: TRBJ2-7
D: .
V: TRBV5-4
size: .
CDR3: CASSFQGDLYEQYF
DNA: TGTGCCAGCAGCTTCCAGGGTGATCTCTACGAGCAGTACTTC

J: TRBJ2-2
D: TRBD1
V: TRBV7-6
size: .
CDR3: CASSPGQGSHGELFF
DNA: TGTGCCAGCAGCCCTGGACAGGGTTCCCACGGGGAGCTGTTTTTT

J: TRBJ2-1
D: .
V: TRBV7-2
size: .
CDR3: CASSLDPDDYNEQIF
DNA: TGTGCCAGCAGCTTAGATCCGGACGATTACAATGAGCAGATCTTC

J: TRBJ1-2
D: .
V: TRBV7-9
size: few
CDR3: CASSYGSTGEGYTF
DNA: TGTGCCAGCAGCTACGGGTCCACGGGAGAGGGCTACACCTTC

J: TRBJ1-1
D: .
V: TRBV19
size: .
CDR3: CASSIGGQRAFF
DNA: TGTGCCAGTAGTATTGGAGGTCAGCGGGCTTTCTTT

J: TRBJ2-3
D: TRBD2
V: TRBV9
size: .
CDR3: CASRKPGTSEIGDTQYF
DNA: TGTGCCAGCAGAAAACCCGGGACTAGCGAAATCGGCGATACGCAGTATTTT

J: TRBJ2-3
D: .
V: TRBV5-6
size: .
CDR3: CASSLYEGGTDTQYF
DNA: TGTGCCAGCAGCTTGTATGAGGGTGGCACAGATACGCAGTATTTT

J: TRBJ2-1
D: .
V: TRBV27
size: .
CDR3: CAGSFLITGQSYNEQFF
DNA: TGTGCCGGCAGTTTCCTCATAACAGGGCAGTCCTACAATGAGCAGTTCTTC

J: TRBJ1-6
D: .
V: TRBV3-1
size: few
CDR3: CASSPNRDGRNSPLHF
DNA: TGTGCCAGCAGCCCGAATCGAGACGGGAGAAATTCACCCCTCCACTTT

J: TRBJ2-5
D: TRBD2
V: TRBV6-1
size: few
CDR3: CASSESPSGGETQYF
DNA: TGTGCCAGCAGTGAATCCCCTTCGGGGGGGGAGACCCAGTACTTC